This T cell receptor (beta chain) emerged from a study of blood T cell repertoires in COVID-19. The length of the CDR3 is 13 residues. V gave up 2 bases and J gave up 4 bases, with 8 bases separating them. From germline, CDR1 is MNHEY and CDR2 SVGAGI. Per the original methods: It was from reference gene primer amplification that nucleated cell counts were estimated. Clones were read by immunoSEQ multiplex PCR, and TCRdb kept only the in-frame ones, dropping some. That table is the source of V, J and clone size, and D and trimming were worked out from the DNA. This repertoire shows about 110,000 clones, around 74% found once; its top ten account for about 8.3%.

The source is a woman aged 55-75 years with acute or convalescent COVID-19. The chain uses TRBV6-5 and TRBJ1-2; D possibly corresponds to TRBD1 (6 bases). Source material: peripheral blood. The CDR3 sequence is CASSYGGGYGYTF. CDR3 in DNA: TGTGCCAGCAGTTACGGGGGCGGCTATGGCTACACCTTC.